This entry describes one T cell receptor beta chain. Its antigen remains unidentified. Second-dose intervals near 4 or 12 weeks were combined. The data derive from a study of T cell responses to AZD1222 COVID-19 vaccine. Findings and limits, study-wide: Scientists sampled the repertoires only once the peak T cell response had passed. Donors skewed white British and female; clonal diversity was possibly underestimated. An increase in Spike-specific TCR breadth and depth was observed after two AZD1222 doses.

There are 12 residues in the CDR3. Per germline, CDR1 SEHNR and CDR2 FQNEAQ (reference sequence). Trimming removed 5 bases from V and 5 bases from J, with 9 bases in between. Method: immunoSEQ multiplex PCR; TCRdb's copy keeps in-frame clones and lacks some. The sample lists fewer than 150,000 clones; roughly nine tenths were seen once. The chain recombines TRBV7-9 with TRBJ1-1, with a tentative D call TRBD1 (6 bases). Source: peripheral blood, taken 28 days after the second AZD1222 dose. This sequence originates from an adult who received the AZD1222 COVID-19 vaccine. CDR3 coding DNA: TGTGCCAGCAGCGTACAGGGAACTGAAGCTTTCTTT. Amino acid sequence: CASSVQGTEAFF.